The rows below give T cell receptor beta chains drawn from one sample of a study of cytomegalovirus exposure and HLA in healthy donors. Profiling relied on immunoSEQ multiplex PCR, and the TCRdb table lists in-frame clones only, not all of them. The table includes 100,000 to 150,000 clones, 83% detected once. Sequencing used PBMCs. The receptors originated from a woman between 40 and 55 years old in good health and CMV-seropositive. CDR3s leave out the opening cysteine and the closing phenylalanine or tryptophan. The order of the fields is CDR3 length, J gene, V gene, CDR3 protein.

>11|TRBJ2-3|TRBV2
ASGLESTDTQY
>16|TRBJ2-1|TRBV7-3
ASSSTSGGPLDYNEQF
>12|TRBJ1-3|TRBV5-1
ASSTGSSGNTIY
>12|TRBJ2-3|TRBV6-4
ASSPGTGTDTQY
>10|TRBJ2-7|TRBV29-1
SVEDQGLEQY
>13|TRBJ1-1|TRBV7-2
ASSPQIQGYTEAF
>14|TRBJ2-7|TRBV4-3
ASSPNDAGSSSEQY
>11|TRBJ1-1|TRBV19
ASTRDREGEAF
>12|TRBJ2-2|TRBV19
ASSIGAGGGELF
>17|TRBJ2-7|TRBV4-1
ASSQDNTGGRAISYEQY
>9|TRBJ1-5|TRBV28
ATGINQPQH
>13|TRBJ2-1|TRBV7-6
ASSLDGTGENEQF
>13|TRBJ1-3|TRBV9
ASSSRGSSGNTIY
>16|TRBJ2-3|TRBV4-1
ASSQDHSGRAIADTQY
>12|TRBJ2-3|TRBV5-1
ASSWDRITDTQY
>16|TRBJ2-5|TRBV14
ASSQVSSGLAGQETQY
>13|TRBJ1-3|TRBV10-3
AISEGQDSGNTIY
>11|TRBJ1-4|TRBV27
ASSSRVREKLF
>11|TRBJ1-3|TRBV30
AWALGPGNTIY
>12|TRBJ1-5|TRBV19
ASRGGQGGQPQH
>8|TRBJ2-5|TRBV28
ASTGAEQY
>9|TRBJ1-1|TRBV10-3
AIRDYTEAF
>13|TRBJ2-1|TRBV29-1
SVVGLAGESGEQF
>14|TRBJ2-3|TRBV7-3
ASSLKGETTTDTQY
>14|TRBJ2-3|TRBV5-1
ASSGQGQGSTDTQY
>12|TRBJ2-7|TRBV27
ASSLEAGVYEQY